These 20 T cell receptor beta chains came from one sample sequenced in a study of blood T cell repertoires in COVID-19. Generated by immunoSEQ multiplex PCR, the TCRdb table keeps only in-frame clones and is missing some. In the table there are about 480,000 clones, roughly nine tenths of which are singletons. Sequences were obtained from peripheral blood. The receptor set was obtained from a woman in her fifties or sixties with COVID-19, enrolled during active disease.

The rearrangement uses TRBV3-1 (or the pseudogene TRBV3-2) and TRBJ2-7, with a weak D call TRBD1 (5 bases). Germline CDR1 reads LGHDT; CDR2 reads YNNKEL (reference sequence). The CDR3 spans 14 residues. Trimming took off 4 bases at V and 6 bases at J, with 16 bases between the two ends. The DNA of the CDR3 is TGTGCCAGCAGCCGCGGATATCAGGGCGGCGAGCAGTACTTC. It specifies CASSRGYQGGEQYF.

The rearrangement joins TRBV12-3 or TRBV12-4 to TRBJ1-1, with D perhaps matching TRBD1 (5 bases). This CDR3 is 13 amino acids long. V dropped 3 bases and J dropped 9 bases, with 14 bases sitting between them. The CDR3 loop is CASSFKDGQKAFF. In DNA form, the CDR3 reads TGTGCCAGCAGTTTTAAAGACGGACAAAAAGCTTTCTTT.

The J gene is TRBJ2-2, the V gene TRBV5-1; a weak D match, TRBD2 (6 bases). The CDR3 covers 16 residues. The V gene lost 5 bases and the J gene lost 4 bases, with 18 bases spanning the gap. Germline CDR1 is SGHRS and CDR2 is YFSETQ. In nucleotides, the CDR3 is TGCGCCAGCAGTCAGAGGCGGGGTTCGGGCACCGGGGAGCTGTTTTTT. This gives the protein CASSQRRGSGTGELFF. Drawing the rest from reference TRBV5-1 and TRBJ2-2, the complete variable domain is KAGVTQTPRYLIKTRGQQVTLSCSPISGHRSVSWYQQTPGQGLQFLFEYFSETQRNKGNFPGRFSGRQFSNSRSEMNVSTLELGDSALYLCASSQRRGSGTGELFFGEGSRLTVL.

About this clone itself: One junction end does not reproduce the germline sequence, and a read error may be involved. In nucleotides, the CDR3 is TGTGCCAGCTCCGAGGACAGGGGAGCGGGGGTCGTTTTT. Residues: CASSEDRGAGVVF. The chain uses TRBV18 and TRBJ1-4, with TRBD1 identical over 9 bases. Germline V gene data show CDR1 as KGHSH and CDR2 as LQKENI. The CDR3 extends over 13 amino acids.

V is TRBV3-1 (or the pseudogene TRBV3-2) and J is TRBJ1-1; perhaps TRBD1 as D (6 bases). V shed 4 bases and J shed 6 bases, with 18 bases lying between them. The CDR3 has 15 amino acids. From germline, CDR1 is LGHDT and CDR2 YNNKEL (reference sequence). CDR3 sequence: CASSPQGPFSPEAFF. In nucleotides, the CDR3 is TGTGCCAGCAGCCCGCAGGGGCCTTTTTCCCCTGAAGCTTTCTTT.

V gene TRBV3-1 (or the pseudogene TRBV3-2) combines with J gene TRBJ1-2; D is perhaps TRBD1 (6 bases). Germline V CDR1 and CDR2: LGHDT, YNNKEL (reference sequence). Trimming removed 3 bases at V and 4 bases at J, with 12 bases between. The CDR3 length is 14 residues. The CDR3 DNA reads as TGTGCCAGCAGCCAGATGGGGGGGCCCTATGGCTACACCTTC. Residues: CASSQMGGPYGYTF.

The chain employs TRBV13 and TRBJ1-1; TRBD1 might be the D (5 bases). This CDR3 contains 16 residues. Germline CDR1 is PRHDT and CDR2 is FYEKMQ (reference sequence). Trimming shortened V by 1 base and J by 6 bases, and 18 bases separated the two germline ends. The DNA for the CDR3 is TGTGCCAGCAGCTTAGTACGGCGACAGCAGAAACCTGAAGCTTTCTTT. Translation gives CASSLVRRQQKPEAFF. The full variable domain, rest sourced from reference TRBV13 and TRBJ1-1, is AAGVIQSPRHLIKEKRETATLKCYPIPRHDTVYWYQQGPGQDPQFLISFYEKMQSDKGSIPDRFSAQQFSDYHSELNMSSLELGDSALYFCASSLVRRQQKPEAFFGQGTRLTVV.

J is TRBJ1-2 and V is TRBV9; the D is unclear. This CDR3 spans 13 amino acids. Germline lookup yields CDR1 SGDLS and CDR2 YYNGEE. V gave up 4 bases and J gave up 4 bases, with 11 bases separating them. The CDR3 DNA reads as TGTGCCAGCAGCCTCAGATCGGGCTATGGCTACACCTTC. Translated: CASSLRSGYGYTF.

This rearrangement joins TRBV6-6 to TRBJ1-1; no definite D call. In germline, CDR1 is MNHNY, CDR2 SVGAGI (reference sequence). Trimming took off 3 bases at V and 0 bases at J, with 11 bases between the two ends. The CDR3 sequence is 15 residues long. The CDR3 nucleotides read TGTGCCAGCAGTTATAATCCAGTCCTGAACACTGAAGCTTTCTTT. Encoded protein: CASSYNPVLNTEAFF.

The rearrangement links TRBV10-2 to TRBJ2-7; 10 positions agree with TRBD2. The CDR3 totals 14 residues. Germline V CDR1 and CDR2: WSHSY, SAAADI. The V and J ends lost 2 bases and 2 bases, in that order; junction bases with no gene match: 0. For the CDR3, the DNA is TGCGCCAGCAGTGAGACTAGCGGGACCTACGAGCAGTACTTC. This sequence encodes CASSETSGTYEQYF.

This rearrangement joins TRBV12-3 or TRBV12-4 to TRBJ1-2, with 7 bases lining up with TRBD1. J lost 8 bases, V lost 5 bases, and 8 bases had no gene match. This CDR3 comprises 13 residues. The CDR3 region has the DNA TGTGCCAGCAGTCTACAGACAGGGTTGGGCTACACCTTC. Protein product: CASSLQTGLGYTF.

The chain joins TRBV30 to TRBJ1-2, with 10 nucleotides matching TRBD1. CDR1 GTSNPN and CDR2 SVGIG come from the germline V gene (reference sequence). CDR3 length: 13 residues. The junction had 2 bases not matched to a gene; V was cut back by 5 bases and J by 2 bases. The CDR3 region is CAWATGGNYGYTF. In DNA, the CDR3 is TGTGCCTGGGCGACAGGGGGCAACTATGGCTACACCTTC. Drawing the rest from reference TRBV30 and TRBJ1-2, the complete variable domain is SQTIHQWPATLVQPVGSPLSLECTVEGTSNPNLYWYRQAAGRGLQLLFYSVGIGQISSEVPQNLSASRPQDRQFILSSKKLLLSDSGFYLCAWATGGNYGYTFGSGTRLTVV.

This chain joins TRBV28 and TRBJ2-7; 8 bases agree with TRBD1. The germline V gene has CDR1 MDHEN and CDR2 SYDVKM. V gave up 8 bases and J gave up 6 bases; unmatched junction bases: 12. This CDR3 comprises 14 residues. CDR3 residues: CASQAGTGGGEQYF. CDR3 DNA: TGTGCCAGCCAGGCCGGGACAGGTGGTGGCGAGCAGTACTTC.

The V gene is TRBV27, the J gene TRBJ2-1; 9 positions match TRBD1. Germline V CDR1 and CDR2: MNHEY, SMNVEV (reference sequence). V was clipped by 10 bases and J by 1 base; unmatched bases: 5. The CDR3 spans 14 residues. The CDR3 spells CATLDRGSYNEQFF. The CDR3, as DNA: TGTGCCACCCTGGACAGGGGATCCTACAATGAGCAGTTCTTC.

This rearrangement joins TRBV18 to TRBJ1-5; 7 bases match TRBD1. In germline, CDR1 is KGHSH, CDR2 LQKENI. This CDR3 spans 15 amino acids. J was trimmed by 3 bases and V by 4 bases; bases with no gene match: 6. The CDR3 DNA follows: TGTGCCAGCTCACTCCTACAGGGGTCCAATCAGCCCCAGCATTTT. Its protein product is CASSLLQGSNQPQHF.

V and J are TRBV4-2 and TRBJ2-1; TRBD1 matches 10 bases. The CDR3 has 17 amino acids. J gave up 5 bases and V 0 bases, and 7 bases lay outside the gene matches. Germline loops: CDR1 LGHNA, CDR2 YNFKEQ. The CDR3 region is CASSQDQGQGTDNEQFF. The CDR3 nucleotides read TGTGCCAGCAGCCAAGATCAGGGACAGGGGACCGACAATGAGCAGTTCTTC.

The V call is TRBV20-1, the J call TRBJ1-2; D gene ambiguous. Germline CDR1 and CDR2: DFQATT and SNEGSKA (reference sequence). The CDR3 spans 11 residues. The V end was cut by 3 bases, the J end by 8 bases, with 10 bases between. Here the CDR3 reads CSARDLKGYTF. Here the CDR3 DNA reads TGCAGTGCTAGGGACTTGAAGGGCTACACCTTC.

The CDR3 DNA reads TGTGCCAGCCCTAACAGGGGGCTCACCCCGTTTAACTATGGCTACACCTTC. It codes for CASPNRGLTPFNYGYTF. The chain recombines TRBV5-8 with TRBJ1-2, with 9 bases matching TRBD1. The ends lost 7 bases at V and 1 base at J; junction bases unmatched: 14. Germline-derived CDR1 and CDR2 are SGHTS and YDEGEE. There are 17 residues in the CDR3.

The chain has TRBV5-1 and TRBJ2-7; no firm D call. The germline V and J ends were trimmed by 4 bases and 0 bases, with 14 bases remaining between them. There are 15 residues in the CDR3. Germline V gene data show CDR1 as SGHRS and CDR2 as YFSETQ. The CDR3 spells CASSARSYRSYEQYF. CDR3 nucleotide sequence: TGCGCCAGCAGCGCGAGGTCATACCGCTCCTACGAGCAGTACTTC.

The gene calls are TRBV27 and TRBJ2-3, with TRBD2 identical over 11 bases. The CDR3 spans 14 residues. V dropped 5 bases and J dropped 12; count of bases not matched to a gene: 10. Germline V gene data show CDR1 as MNHEY and CDR2 as SMNVEV (reference sequence). The DNA for the CDR3 is TGTGCCAGCAGTCTCACCCGACTAGCGGGGTATCAGTATTTT. The encoded protein is CASSLTRLAGYQYF.